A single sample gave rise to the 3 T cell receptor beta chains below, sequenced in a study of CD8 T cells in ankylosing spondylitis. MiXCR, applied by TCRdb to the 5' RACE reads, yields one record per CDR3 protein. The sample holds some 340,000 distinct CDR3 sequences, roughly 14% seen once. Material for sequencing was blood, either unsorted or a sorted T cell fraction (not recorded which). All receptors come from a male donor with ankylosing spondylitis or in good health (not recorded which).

CDR3 amino acids: CASSWTPSTVNYGYTF. In nucleotides, the CDR3 is TGTGCCAGCAGTTGGACACCCTCGACAGTTAACTATGGCTACACCTTC. This chain connects TRBV6-5 to TRBJ1-2; tentative D call: TRBD1 (5 bases). Trimming took off 4 bases at V and 1 base at J, with 16 bases between the two ends. The germline V gene has CDR1 MNHEY and CDR2 SVGAGI. The CDR3 covers 16 residues.

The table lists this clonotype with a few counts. CDR3 region: CASSPRWGGAEQFF. The CDR3 region has the DNA TGTGCCAGCAGCCCTCGTTGGGGGGGGGCTGAGCAGTTCTTC. The chain is built from TRBV14 and TRBJ2-1; D may be TRBD2 (7 bases). Germline V gene lookup returns CDR1 SGHDN and CDR2 FVKESK. V lost 4 bases and J lost 9, with 16 bases in between. The CDR3 runs 14 residues. The variable domain in full, completed from reference TRBV14 and TRBJ2-1, reads EAGVTQFPSHSVIEKGQTVTLRCDPISGHDNLYWYRRVMGKEIKFLLHFVKESKQDESGMPNNRFLAERTGGTYSTLKVQPAELEDSGVYFCASSPRWGGAEQFFGPGTRLTVL.

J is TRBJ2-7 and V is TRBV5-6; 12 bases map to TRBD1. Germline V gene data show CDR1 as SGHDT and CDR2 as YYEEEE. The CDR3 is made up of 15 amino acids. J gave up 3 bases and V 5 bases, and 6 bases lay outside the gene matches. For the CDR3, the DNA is TGTGCCAGCAGATGGGGGACAGGGGGCTTCTACGAGCAGTACTTC. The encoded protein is CASRWGTGGFYEQYF.